One sample yielded the 27 T cell receptor beta chains listed below, sequenced in a study of cytomegalovirus exposure and HLA in healthy donors. The repertoire was sequenced with immunoSEQ multiplex PCR; TCRdb's copy has only in-frame clones and lacks some. This table has 160,000 or so clones, approximately 90% appearing once. The sample taken for sequencing was PBMCs. These receptors all stem from a man aged 18 to 30 in good health and CMV-seronegative.

The J gene is TRBJ1-2, the V gene TRBV6-5; possibly TRBD1 for D (6 bases). Germline CDR1 reads MNHEY; CDR2 reads SVGAGI. Trimming shortened V by 7 bases and J by 0 bases, and 12 bases separated the two germline ends. This CDR3 is built from 14 residues. CDR3 in DNA: TGTGCCAGCACCCGGACAGCTGCTAACTATGGCTACACCTTC. Its protein product is CASTRTAANYGYTF.

This chain joins TRBV5-1 and TRBJ1-1; TRBD1 agrees at 10 bases. Germline V lookup: CDR1 SGHRS, CDR2 YFSETQ. The CDR3 sequence is 16 residues long. V was clipped by 2 bases and J by 4 bases; unmatched bases: 8. CDR3 amino acids: CASSLAGQGWTTEAFF. The CDR3 bases are TGCGCCAGCAGCTTAGCGGGACAGGGGTGGACCACTGAAGCTTTCTTT.

The chain joins TRBV29-1 to TRBJ2-6, with 9 bases lining up with TRBD1. In germline, CDR1 is SQVTM, CDR2 ANQGSEA. CDR3 length: 15 residues. V gave up 6 bases and J gave up 1 base; unmatched junction bases: 4. CDR3 nucleotides: TGCAGCGTGGGACAGGGTGGGTCTGGGGCCAACGTCCTGACTTTC. This sequence encodes CSVGQGGSGANVLTF.

This clone was detected only a few times. This sequence joins TRBV28 and TRBJ1-5; D unresolved. The CDR3 length is 17 residues. Deletions cut 5 bases from V and 0 bases from J, with 17 bases between. The germline CDR1 and CDR2 sequences are MDHEN and SYDVKM. The CDR3 DNA follows: TGTGCCAGCAGTCGACCCATGAGACTTTATAGCAATCAGCCCCAGCATTTT. Its translation: CASSRPMRLYSNQPQHF. The full variable domain, rest sourced from reference TRBV28 and TRBJ1-5, is DVKVTQSSRYLVKRTGEKVFLECVQDMDHENMFWYRQDPGLGLRLIYFSYDVKMKEKGDIPEGYSVSREKKERFSLILESASTNQTSMYLCASSRPMRLYSNQPQHFGDGTRLSIL.

The CDR3 DNA sequence: TGTGCCAGCAGTGAAGCGAACAGGCTTAAATCGGACGTC. This gives the protein CASSEANRLKSDV. The V and J genes are TRBV6-1 and TRBJ2-7, with TRBD1 as a possible D gene (5 bases). The CDR3 length is 13 residues. The V gene's germline CDR1 is MNHNS and CDR2 SASEGT.

This clone was observed once. A read error may produce the germline difference seen at one junction end. This chain connects TRBV7-7 to TRBJ2-5; D is possibly TRBD1 (6 bases). The CDR3 is 14 residues long. The germline CDR1 and CDR2 sequences are SSHAT and FNYEAQ (reference sequence). CDR3 sequence reads: CASSLGQYQETQYF. The CDR3, as DNA: TGTGCTAGCAGCTTAGGACAGTACCAAGAGACCCAGTACTTC.

This sequence joins TRBV19 and TRBJ1-2; TRBD1 matches at 12 bases. V gave up 5 bases and J gave up 8 bases; unmatched junction bases: 12. The CDR3 sequence is 16 residues long. Germline CDR1 is LNHDA and CDR2 is SQIVND (reference sequence). CDR3 residues: CASSYTVGQGAQGYTF. The CDR3 coding sequence is TGTGCCAGTAGTTATACTGTGGGACAGGGGGCGCAAGGCTACACCTTC.

The genes are TRBV7-2 and TRBJ2-2, with unresolved D. Trimming removed 4 bases from V and 4 bases from J, with 7 bases in between. Germline V gene lookup returns CDR1 SGHTA and CDR2 FQGNSA. The CDR3 extends over 13 amino acids. The chain's CDR3 is CASSSYSTGELFF. CDR3 in DNA: TGTGCCAGCAGCTCCTATAGCACCGGGGAGCTGTTTTTT.

V and J are TRBV7-9 and TRBJ1-4; 9 positions match TRBD1. Looked up from germline, CDR1 is SEHNR and CDR2 is FQNEAQ (reference sequence). V dropped 5 bases and J dropped 3; count of bases not matched to a gene: 7. The CDR3 runs to 16 residues. The DNA for the CDR3 is TGTGCCAGCAGCCGCTACAGGGGGCAAGCTAATGAAAAACTGTTTTTT. Its protein is CASSRYRGQANEKLFF.

This clone has only a few counts. The chain combines TRBV10-1 with TRBJ1-1; no clear D. The V end lost 0 bases, the J end lost 3 bases, and 11 bases lay between the germline ends. CDR1 is WNHNN, CDR2 SYGVQD, per germline (reference sequence). CDR3 length: 15 amino acids. Here the CDR3 DNA reads TGCGCCAGCAGTGAGTCGACTCTCGGTTACACTGAAGCTTTCTTT. Protein sequence: CASSESTLGYTEAFF.

This rearrangement joins TRBV6-5 to TRBJ1-2, with 9 bases fitting TRBD1. The CDR3 runs 12 residues. Germline values: CDR1 MNHEY, CDR2 SVGAGI. Trimming cost V 6 bases and J 6 bases; bases outside gene matches: 2. The CDR3 DNA is TGTGCCAGCAGGACAGGGGGAAATGGCTACACCTTC. This gives the protein CASRTGGNGYTF.

The chain is built from TRBV5-1 and TRBJ2-1, with D perhaps matching TRBD2 (5 bases). Germline assignment: CDR1 SGHRS and CDR2 YFSETQ. CDR3 length: 14 residues. V was cut by 0 bases and J by 4 bases, with 8 bases left in between. CDR3 protein: CASSLGRDYNEQFF. CDR3 bases: TGCGCCAGCAGCTTGGGCCGGGATTACAATGAGCAGTTCTTC.

The V call is TRBV28, the J call TRBJ2-3, with D perhaps TRBD2 (5 bases). The V end lost 2 bases, the J end lost 0 bases, and 9 bases lay between the germline ends. The CDR3 is 15 amino acids. Per germline, CDR1 MDHEN and CDR2 SYDVKM. The CDR3 is CASSLDYTSTDTQYF. The CDR3 DNA reads as TGTGCCAGCAGTTTAGACTATACTAGCACAGATACGCAGTATTTT.

The chain combines TRBV5-1 with TRBJ1-2; the match to TRBD1 covers 7 bases. J was trimmed by 5 bases and V by 0 bases; bases with no gene match: 7. The CDR3 has 15 amino acids. Germline CDR1 SGHRS, CDR2 YFSETQ. CDR3 in amino acids: CASSLGQGSWYGYTF. The DNA for the CDR3 is TGCGCCAGCAGCTTGGGACAGGGCTCTTGGTATGGCTACACCTTC.

The chain links TRBV28 to TRBJ1-1; a weak D match, TRBD1 (6 bases). The V gene's germline CDR1 is MDHEN and CDR2 SYDVKM. The CDR3 length is 13 residues. Trimming removed 7 bases at V and 4 bases at J, with 13 bases between. The CDR3 bases are TGTGCCAGCAAGGGGGAACTCACCACTGAAGCTTTCTTT. It is translated as CASKGELTTEAFF.

The genes are TRBV19 and TRBJ1-1, with D perhaps TRBD1 (6 bases). V was trimmed by 5 bases and J by 0 bases, leaving 13 bases between them. The CDR3 is 15 residues long. CDR1 is LNHDA, CDR2 SQIVND, per germline (reference sequence). This CDR3 reads CASSPLDSLNTEAFF. In nucleotides, the CDR3 is TGTGCCAGTAGTCCTCTGGACAGCTTGAACACTGAAGCTTTCTTT.

This clone appeared a single time. This CDR3 reads CASSFKPGQGYEQYV. The CDR3 nucleotides read TGTGCCAGCAGCTTTAAGCCGGGACAGGGATACGAGCAGTACGTC. The gene calls are TRBV5-6 and TRBJ2-7, with 9 nucleotides matching TRBD1. Germline-derived CDR1 and CDR2 are SGHDT and YYEEEE. The CDR3 consists of 15 residues. The V gene end was trimmed by 2 bases and the J gene end by 4 bases; junction bases not matched to a gene: 7.

The CDR3 reads CASSYSNGRADTQYF. CDR3 DNA: TGTGCCAGCAGTTACTCGAACGGGAGGGCAGATACGCAGTATTTT. The chain combines TRBV6-5 with TRBJ2-3; 8 bases align to TRBD2. In germline, CDR1 is MNHEY, CDR2 SVGAGI. The CDR3 loop spans 15 amino acids. V lost 0 bases to trimming and J lost 4 bases; unmatched junction nucleotides: 3.

The CDR3: CASSGGQVDQPQHF. CDR3 nucleotide sequence: TGCGCCAGCAGCGGGGGACAGGTGGATCAGCCCCAGCATTTT. The V gene is TRBV5-1, the J gene TRBJ1-5; TRBD1 agrees at 8 bases. CDR1 and CDR2 from the germline V gene are SGHRS and YFSETQ. V was clipped by 4 bases and J by 5 bases; unmatched bases: 5. The CDR3 has 14 amino acids.

The chain recombines TRBV5-1 with TRBJ2-5; D is undetermined. V lost 0 bases, J lost 2 bases, and 8 bases lay in between. This CDR3 has 14 residues. Germline assignment: CDR1 SGHRS and CDR2 YFSETQ. This chain's CDR3 is CASSLATDQETQYF. The CDR3 DNA is TGCGCCAGCAGCTTGGCAACAGATCAAGAGACCCAGTACTTC.

This clone showed up just once. V usage is TRBV9 and J usage is TRBJ1-2, with D perhaps matching TRBD1 (5 bases). Germline CDR1 SGDLS, CDR2 YYNGEE. V gave up 2 bases and J gave up 2 bases, with 10 bases separating them. The CDR3 length is 14 residues. The CDR3 sequence is CASSVDGQNYGYTF. CDR3 nucleotides: TGTGCCAGCAGCGTTGACGGACAAAACTATGGCTACACCTTC. Full variable domain (outside the CDR3, taken from reference TRBV9 and TRBJ1-2): DSGVTQTPKHLITATGQRVTLRCSPRSGDLSVYWYQQSLDQGLQFLIQYYNGEERAKGNILERFSAQQFPDLHSELNLSSLELGDSALYFCASSVDGQNYGYTFGSGTRLTVV.

V gene TRBV4-1 combines with J gene TRBJ2-1, with 11 bases lining up with TRBD2. V was clipped by 3 bases and J by 0 bases; unmatched bases: 10. The germline V gene has CDR1 MGHRA and CDR2 YSYEKL. The CDR3 has 19 residues. Written as DNA, the CDR3 is TGCGCCAGCAGCCACAGAAGACTAGCGGGGTCCCGCTCCTACAATGAGCAGTTCTTC. This sequence encodes CASSHRRLAGSRSYNEQFF.

The CDR3: CASSQLGGAHEKLFF. The DNA of the CDR3 is TGTGCCAGCAGCCAACTAGGGGGCGCTCATGAAAAACTGTTTTTT. V and J are TRBV14 and TRBJ1-4; 7 bases align to TRBD1. The CDR3 loop spans 15 amino acids. Looked up from germline, CDR1 is SGHDN and CDR2 is FVKESK. Losses at the gene ends were 2 bases for V and 6 bases for J; bases not matched to a gene: 6.

The chain carries TRBV28 and TRBJ1-3, with a weak D call TRBD1 (5 bases). The V gene's germline CDR1 is MDHEN and CDR2 SYDVKM. Trimming removed 3 bases from V and 5 bases from J, with 17 bases in between. The CDR3 is 16 residues long. The CDR3 nucleotides are TGTGCCAGCAGTTTGCCCGACAGCGAACTTCGAAACACCATATATTTT. Amino acids: CASSLPDSELRNTIYF.

The chain is built from TRBV7-9 and TRBJ1-2, with 7 positions matching TRBD1. V shed 5 bases and J 2 bases; nucleotides not matched to a gene: 14. CDR3 length: 17 amino acids. The germline V gene has CDR1 SEHNR and CDR2 FQNEAQ (reference sequence). The CDR3 is CASSVEARQGPNYGYTF. The CDR3 DNA sequence: TGTGCCAGCAGCGTAGAGGCTCGACAGGGCCCGAACTATGGCTACACCTTC.

The chain has TRBV5-1 and TRBJ2-7; 11 nucleotides line up with TRBD2. This CDR3 is built from 16 residues. V gave up 4 bases and J gave up 7 bases; unmatched junction bases: 13. CDR1 SGHRS and CDR2 YFSETQ come from the germline V gene. CDR3 in DNA: TGCGCCAGCAGCACCGGGACTAGCGGACTGCGATGGGAGCAGTACTTC. Translating gives CASSTGTSGLRWEQYF.

V gene TRBV5-1 combines with J gene TRBJ1-6; 8 positions agree with TRBD1. The CDR3 length is 15 residues. Germline CDR1 is SGHRS and CDR2 is YFSETQ. The V gene end was trimmed by 0 bases and the J gene end by 5 bases; junction bases not matched to a gene: 1. This CDR3 reads CASSLEGQDNSPLHF. The CDR3 bases are TGCGCCAGCAGCTTGGAGGGACAGGATAATTCACCCCTCCACTTT.